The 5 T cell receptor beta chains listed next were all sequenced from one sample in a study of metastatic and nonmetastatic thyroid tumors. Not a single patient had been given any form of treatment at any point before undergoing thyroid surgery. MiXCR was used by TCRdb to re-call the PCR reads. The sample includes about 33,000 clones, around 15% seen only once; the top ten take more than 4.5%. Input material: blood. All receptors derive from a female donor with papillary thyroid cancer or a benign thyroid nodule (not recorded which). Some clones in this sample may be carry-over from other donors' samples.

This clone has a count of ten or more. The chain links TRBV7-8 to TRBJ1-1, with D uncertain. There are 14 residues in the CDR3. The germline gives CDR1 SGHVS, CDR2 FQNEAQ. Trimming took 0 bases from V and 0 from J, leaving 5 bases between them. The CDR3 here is CASSLALLNTEAFF. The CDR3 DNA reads TGTGCCAGCAGCTTAGCGCTCCTGAACACTGAAGCTTTCTTT.

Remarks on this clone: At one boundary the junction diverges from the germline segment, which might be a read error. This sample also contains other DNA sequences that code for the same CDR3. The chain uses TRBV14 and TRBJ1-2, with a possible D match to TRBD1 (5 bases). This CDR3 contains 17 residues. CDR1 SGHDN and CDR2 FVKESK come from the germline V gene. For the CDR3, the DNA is TGTGCCAGCAGCCAAGCGGAAGGACCGCCCAGGGAATATGGATACACGTTC. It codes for CASSQAEGPPREYGYTF.

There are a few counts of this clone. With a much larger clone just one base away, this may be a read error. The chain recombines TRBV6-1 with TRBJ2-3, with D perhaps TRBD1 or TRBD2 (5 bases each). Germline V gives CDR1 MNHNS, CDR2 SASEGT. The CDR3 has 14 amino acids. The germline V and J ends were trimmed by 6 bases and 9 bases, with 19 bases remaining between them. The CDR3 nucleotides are TGTGCCAGCAGCCTGGGACCAGATGGAGGAACGCAGTATTTT. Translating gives CASSLGPDGGTQYF.

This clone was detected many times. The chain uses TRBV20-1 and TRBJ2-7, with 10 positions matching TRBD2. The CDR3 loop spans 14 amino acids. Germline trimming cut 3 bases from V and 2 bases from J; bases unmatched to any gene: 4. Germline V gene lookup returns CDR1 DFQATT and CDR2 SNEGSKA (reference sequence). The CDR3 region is CSASRTSGAYEQYF. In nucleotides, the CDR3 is TGCAGTGCTAGTCGAACTAGCGGGGCCTACGAGCAGTACTTC.

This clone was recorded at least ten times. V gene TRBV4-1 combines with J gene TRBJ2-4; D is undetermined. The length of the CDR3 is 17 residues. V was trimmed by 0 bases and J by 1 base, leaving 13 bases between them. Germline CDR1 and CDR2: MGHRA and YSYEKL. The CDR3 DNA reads TGCGCCAGCAGCCAAGATTCCTACCTTTCCGCCAAAAACATTCAGTACTTC. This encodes CASSQDSYLSAKNIQYF.